A single sample is the source of the 8 T cell receptor beta chains below, sequenced in a study of neurological immune-mediated disorders. MiXCR, run by TCRdb on the 5' RACE reads, gives a single entry per CDR3 protein. The sample contains approximately 48,000 distinct CDR3 sequences, approximately 15% of which appear only once. The sequenced sample consisted of PBMCs. The receptors derive from a man between 60 and 75 years old in good health.

This clonotype occurred many times. This chain uses TRBV7-2 with TRBJ2-3, with 13 positions matching TRBD2. The CDR3 has 17 amino acids. The germline V gene encodes CDR1 SGHTA and CDR2 FQGNSA. J was trimmed by 5 bases and V by 5 bases; bases with no gene match: 10. CDR3 amino acids: CASSHRILAGGLDTQYF. CDR3 nucleotide sequence: TGTGCCAGCAGCCACCGAATACTAGCGGGAGGGTTAGATACGCAGTATTTT.

This clonotype has at least ten counts. The chain is built from TRBV15 and TRBJ2-2; 11 bases agree with TRBD2. Looked up from germline, CDR1 is LNHNV and CDR2 is YYDKDF (reference sequence). The CDR3 totals 13 residues. Trimming cost V 8 bases and J 5 bases; bases outside gene matches: 1. Here the CDR3 reads CATRTSGTGELFF. Here the CDR3 DNA reads TGTGCCACCCGGACTAGCGGGACCGGGGAGCTGTTTTTT.

This clonotype was found many times. This chain uses TRBV3-1 with TRBJ2-3; the match to TRBD2 covers 8 bases. This CDR3 spans 16 amino acids. V lost 0 bases to trimming and J lost 2 bases; unmatched junction nucleotides: 4. Germline V gene lookup returns CDR1 LGHDT and CDR2 YNNKEL (reference sequence). The CDR3 DNA reads as TGTGCCAGCAGCCAAGATGCTAGCGGGTACACAGATACGCAGTATTTT. This sequence encodes CASSQDASGYTDTQYF.

This clonotype has a count of ten or more. The chain is built from TRBV7-9 and TRBJ2-3; the D is unclear. This CDR3 region has 13 residues. Per germline, CDR1 SEHNR and CDR2 FQNEAQ (reference sequence). With 0 bases removed from V and 6 bases from J, the gap between germline ends came to 7 bases. The CDR3 sequence is CASSLAGWDTQYF. CDR3 nucleotides: TGTGCCAGCAGCTTAGCTGGGTGGGATACGCAGTATTTT.

This clonotype was counted at least ten times. The chain has TRBV20-1 and TRBJ2-3; 11 bases map to TRBD2. In germline, CDR1 is DFQATT, CDR2 SNEGSKA (reference sequence). After removal of 3 bases from V and 1 base from J, the junction contained 3 bases not matched to a gene. This CDR3 comprises 15 residues. As DNA, the CDR3 is TGCAGTGCTAGGGGGACTAGCGGACGCACAGATACGCAGTATTTT. It translates to CSARGTSGRTDTQYF.

Comments on this clonotype: This could be a read error, since a much larger clone is one nucleotide away. V is TRBV20-1 and J is TRBJ2-3, with a possible D match to TRBD1 (6 bases). Germline loops: CDR1 DFQATT, CDR2 SNEGSKA (reference sequence). The CDR3 has 12 residues. DNA for the CDR3: TGCAGTGCAGAATTCAGGGGAGATACGCATTATTTT. Protein: CSAEFRGDTHYF.

This clonotype was seen ten or more times. The chain uses TRBV5-1 and TRBJ1-1, with TRBD1 as a possible D gene (6 bases). V was cut by 4 bases and J by 6 bases, with 16 bases left in between. CDR1 and CDR2 (germline): SGHRS, YFSETQ. This CDR3 has 14 amino acids. As DNA, the CDR3 is TGCGCCAGCAGCCGGGCGGGGGGCGACGCTGAAGCTTTCTTT. Translation: CASSRAGGDAEAFF.

This clonotype occurred many times. The genes are TRBV12-3 or TRBV12-4 and TRBJ2-5; 11 bases map to TRBD2. Germline trimming cut 6 bases from V and 4 bases from J; bases unmatched to any gene: 1. The CDR3 totals 13 residues. CDR3 in amino acids: CASRLAGVETQYF. CDR3 in DNA: TGTGCCAGCAGACTAGCGGGAGTAGAGACCCAGTACTTC.